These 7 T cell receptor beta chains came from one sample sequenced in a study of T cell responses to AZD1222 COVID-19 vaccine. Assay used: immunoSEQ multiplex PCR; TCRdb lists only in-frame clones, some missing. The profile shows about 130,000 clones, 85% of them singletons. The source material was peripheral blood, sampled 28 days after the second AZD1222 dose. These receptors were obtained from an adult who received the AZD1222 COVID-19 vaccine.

The CDR3 nucleotides are TGTGCCAGCCAGCGGGGGCTGGGGGAAAAACTGTTTTTT. Its translation is CASQRGLGEKLFF. The rearrangement links TRBV11-2 to TRBJ1-4, with a tentative D call TRBD1 (6 bases). Trimming stripped 8 bases from V and 8 bases from J, with 15 bases between. Germline V gene lookup returns CDR1 SGHAT and CDR2 FQNNGV. The CDR3 is made up of 13 amino acids.

CDR3 DNA sequence: TGTGCCAGCAGCTTACGGGGACACCCCTGGGGCAATCAGCCCCAGCATTTT. Protein: CASSLRGHPWGNQPQHF. The V gene is TRBV7-2, the J gene TRBJ1-5, with a weak D call TRBD1 (6 bases). The V gene's germline CDR1 is SGHTA and CDR2 FQGNSA. Trimming left V 2 bases short and J 2 bases short, with 16 bases between. This CDR3 has 17 residues. The full variable domain, in which reference TRBV7-2 and TRBJ1-5 provide the parts outside the CDR3, is GAGVSQSPSNKVTEKGKDVELRCDPISGHTALYWYRQSLGQGLEFLIYFQGNSAPDKSGLPSDRFSAERTGGSVSTLTIQRTQQEDSAVYLCASSLRGHPWGNQPQHFGDGTRLSIL.

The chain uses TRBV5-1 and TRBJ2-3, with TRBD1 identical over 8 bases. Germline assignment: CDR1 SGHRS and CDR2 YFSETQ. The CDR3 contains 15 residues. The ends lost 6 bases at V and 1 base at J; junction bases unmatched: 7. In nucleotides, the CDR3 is TGCGCCAGCAACTCGCAGGGGGCTGGCACAGATACGCAGTATTTT. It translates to CASNSQGAGTDTQYF. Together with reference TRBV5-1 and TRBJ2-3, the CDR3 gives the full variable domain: KAGVTQTPRYLIKTRGQQVTLSCSPISGHRSVSWYQQTPGQGLQFLFEYFSETQRNKGNFPGRFSGRQFSNSRSEMNVSTLELGDSALYLCASNSQGAGTDTQYFGPGTRLTVL.

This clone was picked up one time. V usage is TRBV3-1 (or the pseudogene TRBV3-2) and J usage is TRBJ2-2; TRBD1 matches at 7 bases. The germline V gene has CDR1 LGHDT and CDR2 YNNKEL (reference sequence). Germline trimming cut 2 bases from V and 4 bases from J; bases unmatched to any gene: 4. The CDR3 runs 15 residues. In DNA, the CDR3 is TGTGCCAGCAGCCAAATAGCAGGGGGCACCGGGGAGCTGTTTTTT. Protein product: CASSQIAGGTGELFF.

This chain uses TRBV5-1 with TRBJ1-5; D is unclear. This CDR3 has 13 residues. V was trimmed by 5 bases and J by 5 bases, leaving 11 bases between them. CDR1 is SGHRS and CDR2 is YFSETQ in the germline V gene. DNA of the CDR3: TGCGCCAGCAGATCAGACCGTGATCAGCCCCAGCATTTT. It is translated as CASRSDRDQPQHF.

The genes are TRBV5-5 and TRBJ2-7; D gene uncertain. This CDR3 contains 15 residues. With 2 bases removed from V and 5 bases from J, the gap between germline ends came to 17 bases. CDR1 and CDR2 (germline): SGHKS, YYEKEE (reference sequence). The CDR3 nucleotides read TGTGCCAGCAGCTTTACCTGGGAACAGCCTCACGAGCAGTACTTC. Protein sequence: CASSFTWEQPHEQYF.

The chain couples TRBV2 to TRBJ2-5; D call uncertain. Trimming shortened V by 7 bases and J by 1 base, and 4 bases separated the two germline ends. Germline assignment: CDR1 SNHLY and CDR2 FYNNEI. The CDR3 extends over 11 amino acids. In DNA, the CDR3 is TGTGCCAGCACTGCCCAAGAGACCCAGTACTTC. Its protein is CASTAQETQYF.